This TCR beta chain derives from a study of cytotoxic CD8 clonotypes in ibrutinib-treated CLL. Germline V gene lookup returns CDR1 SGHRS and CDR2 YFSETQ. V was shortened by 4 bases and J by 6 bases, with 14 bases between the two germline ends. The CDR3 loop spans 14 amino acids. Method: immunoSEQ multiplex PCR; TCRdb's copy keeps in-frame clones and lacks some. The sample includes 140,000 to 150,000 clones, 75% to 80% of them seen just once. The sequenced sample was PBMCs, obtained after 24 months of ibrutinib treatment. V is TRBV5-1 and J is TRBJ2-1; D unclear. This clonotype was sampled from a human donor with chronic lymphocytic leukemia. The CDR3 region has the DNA TGCGCCAGCAGCCCCCAGTATGCTCCCAATGAGCAGTTCTTC. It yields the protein CASSPQYAPNEQFF.